This T cell receptor (beta chain) came from a study of CD8 T cells in ankylosing spondylitis. Generation of TCR beta libraries employed quantitative 5'-RACE incorporating molecular barcodes. TCRdb processed the 5' RACE reads anew with MiXCR; each CDR3 protein has one entry. Of a few hundred thousand distinct CDR3 sequences listed, roughly a tenth were seen once; the top ten hold about 20%. General study results and limits: Clones linked with disease were CD8+ and fairly uncommon in the peripheral blood. Significant enrichment of disease-linked clones was reported in matched ankylosing spondylitis synovial fluid. A TCR beta motif of eight or nine highly homologous variants seemed to mark ankylosing spondylitis blood.

This clonotype has ten or more counts. Antigen: not known. Germline CDR1 SGHDT, CDR2 YYEEEE. Losses at the gene ends were 0 bases for V and 6 bases for J; bases not matched to a gene: 6. The CDR3 sequence is 15 residues long. Sequenced material: blood, either unsorted or a sorted T cell fraction (not recorded which). V usage is TRBV5-6 and J usage is TRBJ2-3, with TRBD1 matching over 8 bases. This clonotype originated in a male donor with ankylosing spondylitis or in good health (not recorded which). CDR3 nucleotide sequence: TGTGCCAGCAGCTTGGCCCAGGGGGCGCCGGATACGCAGTATTTT. Its translation: CASSLAQGAPDTQYF. The full variable domain, its missing parts supplied by reference TRBV5-6 and TRBJ2-3, is DAGVTQSPTHLIKTRGQQVTLRCSPKSGHDTVSWYQQALGQGPQFIFQYYEEEERQRGNFPDRFSGHQFPNYSSELNVNALLLGDSALYLCASSLAQGAPDTQYFGPGTRLTVL.